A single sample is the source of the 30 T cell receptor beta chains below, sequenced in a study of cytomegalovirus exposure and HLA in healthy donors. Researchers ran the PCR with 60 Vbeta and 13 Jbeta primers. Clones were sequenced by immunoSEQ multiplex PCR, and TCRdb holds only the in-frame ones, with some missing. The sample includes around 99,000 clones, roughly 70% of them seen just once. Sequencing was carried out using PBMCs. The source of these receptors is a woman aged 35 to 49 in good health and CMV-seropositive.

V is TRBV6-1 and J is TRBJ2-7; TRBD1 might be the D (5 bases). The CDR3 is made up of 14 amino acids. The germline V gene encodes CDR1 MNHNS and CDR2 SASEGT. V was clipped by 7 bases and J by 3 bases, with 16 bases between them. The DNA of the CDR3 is TGTGCCAGCACTATGGTAGGGGATCTCTACGAGCAGTACTTC. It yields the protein CASTMVGDLYEQYF.

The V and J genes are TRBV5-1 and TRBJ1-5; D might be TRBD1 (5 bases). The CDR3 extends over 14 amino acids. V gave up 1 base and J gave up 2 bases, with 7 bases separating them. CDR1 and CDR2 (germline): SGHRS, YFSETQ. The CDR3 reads CASSLRGGNQPQHF. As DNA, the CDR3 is TGCGCCAGCAGCTTGAGGGGCGGCAATCAGCCCCAGCATTTT.

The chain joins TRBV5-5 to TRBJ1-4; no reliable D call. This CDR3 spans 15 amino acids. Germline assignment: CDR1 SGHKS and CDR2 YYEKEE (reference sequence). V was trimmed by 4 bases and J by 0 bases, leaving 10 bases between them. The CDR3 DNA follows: TGTGCCAGCAGCCCCAGGAGGTCAACTAATGAAAAACTGTTTTTT. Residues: CASSPRRSTNEKLFF.

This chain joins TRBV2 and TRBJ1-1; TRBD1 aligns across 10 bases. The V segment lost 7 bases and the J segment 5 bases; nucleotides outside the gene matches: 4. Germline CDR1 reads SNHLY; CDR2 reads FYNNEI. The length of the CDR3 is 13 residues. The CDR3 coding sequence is TGTGCCAGCATCCGGGACAGGGGAACTGAAGCTTTCTTT. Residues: CASIRDRGTEAFF.

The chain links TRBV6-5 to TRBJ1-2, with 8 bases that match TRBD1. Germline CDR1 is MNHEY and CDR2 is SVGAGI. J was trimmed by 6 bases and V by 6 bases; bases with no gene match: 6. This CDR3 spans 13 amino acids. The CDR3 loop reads CASRRQGRDGYTF. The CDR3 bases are TGTGCCAGCAGACGACAGGGGCGGGATGGCTACACCTTC.

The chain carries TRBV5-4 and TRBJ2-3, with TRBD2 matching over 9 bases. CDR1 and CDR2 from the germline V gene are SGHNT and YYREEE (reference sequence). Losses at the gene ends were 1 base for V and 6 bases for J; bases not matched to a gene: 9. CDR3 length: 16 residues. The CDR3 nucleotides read TGTGCCAGCAGCTTGATGGTGGGACTAGCAGAGGATACGCAGTATTTT. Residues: CASSLMVGLAEDTQYF.

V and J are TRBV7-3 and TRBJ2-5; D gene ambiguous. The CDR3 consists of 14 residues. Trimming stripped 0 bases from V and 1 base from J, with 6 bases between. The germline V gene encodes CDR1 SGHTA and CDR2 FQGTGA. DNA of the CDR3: TGTGCCAGCAGCTTAACGCCGGGCCAAGAGACCCAGTACTTC. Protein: CASSLTPGQETQYF.

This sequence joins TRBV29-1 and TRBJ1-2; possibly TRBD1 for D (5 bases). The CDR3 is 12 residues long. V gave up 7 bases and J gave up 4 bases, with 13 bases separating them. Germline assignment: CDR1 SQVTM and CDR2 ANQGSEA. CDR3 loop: CSATTDPYGYTF. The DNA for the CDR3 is TGCAGCGCTACGACAGACCCCTATGGCTACACCTTC.

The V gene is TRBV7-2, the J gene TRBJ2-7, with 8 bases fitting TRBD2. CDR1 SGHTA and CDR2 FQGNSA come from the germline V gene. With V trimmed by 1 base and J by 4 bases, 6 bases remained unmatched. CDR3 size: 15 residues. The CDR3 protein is CASSLGASGGYEQYF. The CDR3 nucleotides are TGTGCCAGCAGCTTAGGAGCCAGCGGGGGATACGAGCAGTACTTC.

CDR3 DNA sequence: TGTGCCAGCGAAGACAGGGCGAACACCGGGGAGCTGTTTTTT. It yields the protein CASEDRANTGELFF. The chain carries TRBV6-5 and TRBJ2-2, with 7 nucleotides matching TRBD1. Trimming removed 8 bases from V and 0 bases from J; junction bases left unmatched: 3. The CDR3 is 14 amino acids. Germline V lookup: CDR1 MNHEY, CDR2 SVGAGI.

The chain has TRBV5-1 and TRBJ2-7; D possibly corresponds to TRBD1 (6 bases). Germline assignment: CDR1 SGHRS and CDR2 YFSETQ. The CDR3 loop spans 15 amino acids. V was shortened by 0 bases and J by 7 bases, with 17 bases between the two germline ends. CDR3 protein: CASSLGTASWFEQYF. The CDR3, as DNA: TGCGCCAGCAGCTTGGGGACAGCGTCTTGGTTTGAGCAGTACTTC.

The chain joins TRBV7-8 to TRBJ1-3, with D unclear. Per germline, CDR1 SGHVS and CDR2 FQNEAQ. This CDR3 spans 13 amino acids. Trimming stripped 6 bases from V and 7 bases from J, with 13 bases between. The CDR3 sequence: CASSLDRRNTIYF. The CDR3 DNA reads TGTGCCAGCAGTCTAGACCGTCGGAACACCATATATTTT.

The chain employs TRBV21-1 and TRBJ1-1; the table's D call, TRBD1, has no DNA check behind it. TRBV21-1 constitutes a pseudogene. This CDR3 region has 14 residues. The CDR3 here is CASSKEGENTEAFF. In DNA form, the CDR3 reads TGTGCCAGCAGCAAAGAAGGGGAAAACACTGAAGCTTTCTTT.

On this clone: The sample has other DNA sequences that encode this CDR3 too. This CDR3 is CASSLTGMNTEAFF. DNA for the CDR3: TGCGCCAGCAGCTTGACAGGTATGAACACTGAAGCTTTCTTT. This sequence joins TRBV5-1 and TRBJ1-1; perhaps TRBD1 as D (5 bases). The CDR3 runs to 14 residues. Per the germline V gene, CDR1 is SGHRS and CDR2 is YFSETQ. V was trimmed by 1 base and J by 0 bases, leaving 7 bases between them.

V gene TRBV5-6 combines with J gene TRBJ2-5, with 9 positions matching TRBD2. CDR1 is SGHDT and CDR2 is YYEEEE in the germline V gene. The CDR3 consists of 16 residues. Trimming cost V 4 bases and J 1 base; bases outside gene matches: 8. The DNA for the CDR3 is TGTGCCAGCAGCCCTATCGGGCGGGGGGGCCAAGAGACCCAGTACTTC. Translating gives CASSPIGRGGQETQYF.

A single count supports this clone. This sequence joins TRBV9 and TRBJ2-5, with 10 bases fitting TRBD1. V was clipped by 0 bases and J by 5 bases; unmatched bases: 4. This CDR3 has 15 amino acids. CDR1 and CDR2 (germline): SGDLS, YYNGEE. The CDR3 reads CASSVGDRGLETQYF. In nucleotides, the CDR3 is TGTGCCAGCAGCGTAGGGGACAGGGGTTTGGAGACCCAGTACTTC.

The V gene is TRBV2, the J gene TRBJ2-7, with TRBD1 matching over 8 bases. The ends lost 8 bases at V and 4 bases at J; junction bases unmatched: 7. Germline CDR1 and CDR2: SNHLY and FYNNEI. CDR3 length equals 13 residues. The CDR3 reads CASGGTGGYEQYF. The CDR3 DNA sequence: TGTGCCAGCGGAGGGACAGGAGGTTACGAGCAGTACTTC.

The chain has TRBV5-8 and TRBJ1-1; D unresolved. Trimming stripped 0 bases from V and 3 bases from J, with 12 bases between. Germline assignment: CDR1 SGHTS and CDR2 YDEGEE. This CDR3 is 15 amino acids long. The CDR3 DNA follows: TGTGCCAGCAGCTTGGATCCAGGCGCAGACACTGAAGCTTTCTTT. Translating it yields CASSLDPGADTEAFF. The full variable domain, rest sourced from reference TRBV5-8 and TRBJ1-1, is EAGVTQSPTHLIKTRGQQATLRCSPISGHTSVYWYQQALGLGLQFLLWYDEGEERNRGNFPPRFSGRQFPNYSSELNVNALELEDSALYLCASSLDPGADTEAFFGQGTRLTVV.

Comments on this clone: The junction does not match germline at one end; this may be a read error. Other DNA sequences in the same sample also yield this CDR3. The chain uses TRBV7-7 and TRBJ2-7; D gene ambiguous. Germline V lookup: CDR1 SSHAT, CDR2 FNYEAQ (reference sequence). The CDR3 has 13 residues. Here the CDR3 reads CASSLGTLDEQYF. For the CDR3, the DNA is TGTGCTAGCAGCTTAGGCACGCTAGACGAGCAGTACTTC. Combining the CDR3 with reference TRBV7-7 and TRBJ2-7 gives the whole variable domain GAGVSQSPRYKVTKRGQDVTLRCDPISSHATLYWYQQALGQGPEFLTYFNYEAQPDKSGLPSDRFSAERPEGSISTLTIQRTEQRDSAMYRCASSLGTLDEQYFGPGTRLTVT.

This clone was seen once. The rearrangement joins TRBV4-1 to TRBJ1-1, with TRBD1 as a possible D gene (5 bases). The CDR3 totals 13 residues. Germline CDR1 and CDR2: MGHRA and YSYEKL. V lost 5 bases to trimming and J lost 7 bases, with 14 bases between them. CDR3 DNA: TGCGCCAGCAGCGTTCCCGGGGGGGGTGAAGCTTTCTTT. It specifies CASSVPGGGEAFF.

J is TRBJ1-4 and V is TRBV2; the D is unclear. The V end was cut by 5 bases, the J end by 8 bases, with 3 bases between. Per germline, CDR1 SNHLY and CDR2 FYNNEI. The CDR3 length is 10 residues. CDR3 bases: TGTGCCAGCAGTAGCGAAAAACTGTTTTTT. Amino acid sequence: CASSSEKLFF.

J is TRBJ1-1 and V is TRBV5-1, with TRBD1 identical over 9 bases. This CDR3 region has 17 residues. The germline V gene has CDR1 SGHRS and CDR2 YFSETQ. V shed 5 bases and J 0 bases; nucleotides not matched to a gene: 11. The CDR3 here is CASSLDRDRELNTEAFF. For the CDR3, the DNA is TGCGCCAGCAGTCTGGACCGGGACAGGGAGTTGAACACTGAAGCTTTCTTT.

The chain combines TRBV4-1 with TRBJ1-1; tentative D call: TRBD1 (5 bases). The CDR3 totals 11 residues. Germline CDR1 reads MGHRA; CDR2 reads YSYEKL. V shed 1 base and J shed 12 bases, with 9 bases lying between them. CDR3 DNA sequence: TGCGCCAGCAGCCAAGGGGGCACGACTTTCTTT. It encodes CASSQGGTTFF.

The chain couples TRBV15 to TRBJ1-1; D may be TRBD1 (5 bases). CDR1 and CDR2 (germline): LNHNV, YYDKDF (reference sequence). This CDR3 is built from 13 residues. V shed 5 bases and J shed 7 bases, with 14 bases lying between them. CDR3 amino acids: CATSRGTPGEAFF. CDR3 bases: TGTGCCACCAGCCGCGGGACTCCGGGTGAAGCTTTCTTT.

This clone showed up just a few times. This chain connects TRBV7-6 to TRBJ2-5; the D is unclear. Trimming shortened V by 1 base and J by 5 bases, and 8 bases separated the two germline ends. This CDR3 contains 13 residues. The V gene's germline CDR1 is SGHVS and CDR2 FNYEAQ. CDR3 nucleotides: TGTGCCAGCAGCTTAGGGGCGATGGAGACCCAGTACTTC. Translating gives CASSLGAMETQYF.

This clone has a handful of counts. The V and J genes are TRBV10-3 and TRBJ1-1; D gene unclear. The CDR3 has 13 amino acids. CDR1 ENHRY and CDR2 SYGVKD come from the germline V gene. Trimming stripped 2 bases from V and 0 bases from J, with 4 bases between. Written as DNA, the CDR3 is TGTGCCATCAGTGAGGGGCTGAACACTGAAGCTTTCTTT. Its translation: CAISEGLNTEAFF.

The CDR3 nucleotides are TGTGCCTGGAGTGTTTTAGCGGGGGCGGGAGATACGCAGTATTTT. Its translation is CAWSVLAGAGDTQYF. V gene TRBV30 combines with J gene TRBJ2-3, with TRBD2 identical over 9 bases. The germline CDR1 and CDR2 sequences are GTSNPN and SVGIG (reference sequence). J was trimmed by 5 bases and V by 0 bases; bases with no gene match: 6. The length of the CDR3 is 15 residues.

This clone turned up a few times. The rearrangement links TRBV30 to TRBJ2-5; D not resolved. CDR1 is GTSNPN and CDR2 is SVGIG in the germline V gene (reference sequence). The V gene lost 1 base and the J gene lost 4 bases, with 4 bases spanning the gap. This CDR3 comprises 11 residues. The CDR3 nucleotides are TGTGCCTGGAGTGCCCGAGAGACCCAGTACTTC. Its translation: CAWSARETQYF.

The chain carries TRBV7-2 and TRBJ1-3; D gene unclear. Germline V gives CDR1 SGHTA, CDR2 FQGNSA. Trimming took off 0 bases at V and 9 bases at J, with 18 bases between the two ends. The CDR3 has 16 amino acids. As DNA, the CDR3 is TGTGCCAGCAGCTTAGCGCTGAGGGTGAGCCGAACCACCATATATTTT. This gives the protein CASSLALRVSRTTIYF.

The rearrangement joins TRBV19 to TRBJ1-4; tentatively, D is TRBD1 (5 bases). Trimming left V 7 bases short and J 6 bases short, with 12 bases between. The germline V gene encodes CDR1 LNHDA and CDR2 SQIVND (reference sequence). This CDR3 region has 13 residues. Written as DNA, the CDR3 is TGTGCCAGTACCCTTGGGGGGTATGAAAAACTGTTTTTT. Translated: CASTLGGYEKLFF.